The entry below gives a single TCR beta chain sequence along with its context. An amount of RNA that ranged from roughly 0.5 to 1 ug was reverse transcribed with random hexamers. The method of amplification for TCR beta CDR3 was immunoSEQ multiplex PCR, covering 54 Vbeta and 13 Jbeta. MiXCR, applied by TCRdb to the immunoSEQ multiplex PCR reads, yields one record per CDR3 protein. The data show about 200,000 distinct CDR3 sequences, with approximately 95% seen just once and about 0.094% held by the top ten. The record originates from a study of CD8 T cells in Susac syndrome. Trimming at V came to 5 bases and at J to 5 bases, leaving 7 bases not matched to a gene. This CDR3 spans 17 amino acids.

Sample: CD4+ T cells from PBMCs. The receptor was isolated from a human donor in good health. The V and J genes are TRBV12-3 or TRBV12-4 and TRBJ2-1; TRBD2 aligns across 15 bases. CDR3 DNA sequence: TGTGCCAGCAGTACCCTAGGGACTAGCGGGGGGAACAATGAGCAGTTCTTC. Its protein product is CASSTLGTSGGNNEQFF.